These 14 T cell receptor beta chains were all obtained from the same sample, sequenced in a study of shared clonotypes between healthy human individuals (dated by TCRdb to 2018 to 2021). The library was prepared using the immunoSEQ multiplex PCR assay. The immuneACCESS repertoire file appears here via TCRdb, limited to in-frame rearrangements. These files lack a portion of the clones; in checked studies, under half of the deficit traces to unresolved V genes, and the cause of the others is not known. The sample profile shows roughly 2 million clones; 95% of them were found once. 0.1% to 0.15% of the sample is taken by the ten largest. Sequenced input: naive CD4+ T cells sorted from blood. The label giving this sample's cell subset or site can be read as: CD45RA+ positively selected. These receptor sequences come from a man aged 18-30 years in good health.

This clone has a handful of counts. The genes are TRBV27 and TRBJ2-3, with 7 bases lining up with TRBD2. The CDR3 is 16 amino acids. V shed 7 bases and J 0 bases; nucleotides not matched to a gene: 10. Germline V gene sequence: CDR1 MNHEY, CDR2 SMNVEV (reference sequence). The CDR3 coding sequence is TGTGCCAGCACTTTCCGTAGCGGGTTAAGCACAGATACGCAGTATTTT. Protein sequence: CASTFRSGLSTDTQYF.

This rearrangement joins TRBV11-2 to TRBJ2-7, with TRBD1 as a possible D gene (6 bases). CDR1 and CDR2 (germline): SGHAT, FQNNGV. Trimming stripped 4 bases from V and 0 bases from J, with 16 bases between. CDR3 length: 16 amino acids. CDR3 loop: CASSSVELTGSYEQYF. The CDR3 DNA reads TGTGCCAGCAGCTCAGTTGAGTTGACAGGCTCCTACGAGCAGTACTTC.

This clone has a single count. J is TRBJ2-2 and V is TRBV30; tentatively, D is TRBD2 (6 bases). This CDR3 comprises 14 residues. The V gene's germline CDR1 is GTSNPN and CDR2 SVGIG (reference sequence). The ends were cut back, 5 bases at V and 5 bases at J, with 15 bases in the middle. The CDR3 DNA reads as TGTGCCTGGCAGCGGCTAGCGTTTACCGGGGAGCTGTTTTTT. Translating gives CAWQRLAFTGELFF.

Worth noting for this clone: Other DNA sequences in the sample encode the same CDR3. The chain links TRBV7-9 to TRBJ1-6, with a tentative D call TRBD1 (6 bases). The germline V and J ends were trimmed by 1 base and 6 bases, with 7 bases remaining between them. The CDR3 contains 14 residues. The germline CDR1 and CDR2 sequences are SEHNR and FQNEAQ (reference sequence). The CDR3 loop reads CASSLEQGNSPLHF. The CDR3, as DNA: TGTGCCAGCAGCTTAGAACAGGGTAATTCACCCCTCCACTTT.

This chain links TRBV5-1 with TRBJ1-1; TRBD1 matches at 8 bases. This CDR3 comprises 15 residues. Germline trimming cut 4 bases from V and 1 base from J; bases unmatched to any gene: 6. Germline-derived CDR1 and CDR2 are SGHRS and YFSETQ. The CDR3 DNA sequence: TGCGCCAGCAGCCCGGAGGGGACAGGGAACACTGAAGCTTTCTTT. Protein product: CASSPEGTGNTEAFF.

This clone appeared once. The chain recombines TRBV5-1 with TRBJ2-1; 8 nucleotides line up with TRBD2. Germline values: CDR1 SGHRS, CDR2 YFSETQ. This CDR3 region has 12 residues. The V gene end was trimmed by 4 bases and the J gene end by 10 bases; junction bases not matched to a gene: 4. Here the CDR3 DNA reads TGCGCCAGCAGCCCCACTAGCGGAGAGCAGTTCTTC. Amino acid sequence: CASSPTSGEQFF.

This chain uses TRBV5-6 with TRBJ1-6; D remains ambiguous. In germline, CDR1 is SGHDT, CDR2 YYEEEE. Trimming cost V 1 base and J 7 bases, with 9 bases left between them. CDR3 length equals 14 residues. Written as DNA, the CDR3 is TGTGCCAGCAGCTTGCTGGCCGCCAATTCACCCCTCCACTTT. Its protein is CASSLLAANSPLHF.

V usage is TRBV6-5 and J usage is TRBJ2-7; D is perhaps TRBD2 (6 bases). Trimming left V 0 bases short and J 6 bases short, with 15 bases between. The CDR3 has 15 residues. The germline V gene has CDR1 MNHEY and CDR2 SVGAGI. The CDR3 region has the DNA TGTGCCAGCAGTTACTCGGTTACGGGAGTCGGCGAGCAGTACTTC. Its translation: CASSYSVTGVGEQYF.

The chain recombines TRBV10-3 with TRBJ1-1; D ambiguous. The CDR3 is 15 residues long. Germline assignment: CDR1 ENHRY and CDR2 SYGVKD. The V end was cut by 3 bases, the J end by 1 base, with 12 bases between. CDR3 loop: CAISDEGGGNTEAFF. CDR3 DNA sequence: TGTGCCATCAGTGACGAGGGAGGAGGGAACACTGAAGCTTTCTTT.

The chain combines TRBV4-1 with TRBJ2-1, with no clear D. This CDR3 contains 14 residues. The V and J ends lost 5 bases and 10 bases respectively, with 18 bases between them. Germline values: CDR1 MGHRA, CDR2 YSYEKL. The CDR3 protein is CASSGAPPPPEQFF. CDR3 coding DNA: TGCGCCAGCAGCGGAGCGCCCCCCCCACCCGAGCAGTTCTTC.

V gene TRBV11-2 combines with J gene TRBJ2-7; the D call may be TRBD1 or TRBD2 (6 bases each). The V gene's germline CDR1 is SGHAT and CDR2 FQNNGV. The V end lost 5 bases, the J end lost 5 bases, and 10 bases lay between the germline ends. The CDR3 sequence is 12 residues long. CDR3 nucleotide sequence: TGTGCCAGCAGCCCGGGGGCACACGAGCAGTACTTC. This sequence encodes CASSPGAHEQYF.

This rearrangement joins TRBV6-1 to TRBJ1-5, with 10 bases lining up with TRBD1. Germline values: CDR1 MNHNS, CDR2 SASEGT. The V gene end was trimmed by 6 bases and the J gene end by 6 bases; junction bases not matched to a gene: 8. The CDR3 is 15 residues long. This chain's CDR3 is CASSRGQGFGQPQHF. CDR3 nucleotide sequence: TGTGCCAGCAGCCGGGGACAGGGGTTTGGTCAGCCCCAGCATTTT.

As regards this clone: In the same sample, other DNA sequences code for this CDR3. The chain links TRBV28 to TRBJ2-7; D gene uncertain. Germline assignment: CDR1 MDHEN and CDR2 SYDVKM. The CDR3 is 10 residues long. V lost 3 bases, J lost 7 bases, and 4 bases lay in between. DNA of the CDR3: TGTGCCAGCAGTTTTGGGGAGCAGTACTTC. This sequence encodes CASSFGEQYF.

In this sample, this clone turned up once. The rearrangement joins TRBV6-5 to TRBJ2-2, with D uncertain. The ends were cut back, 6 bases at V and 4 bases at J, with 12 bases in the middle. Per the germline V gene, CDR1 is MNHEY and CDR2 is SVGAGI. The CDR3 sequence is 14 residues long. Here the CDR3 DNA reads TGTGCCAGCAGGAAGGGCCGACTCACCGGGGAGCTGTTTTTT. Translation gives CASRKGRLTGELFF.